Listed below are T cell receptor beta chains from one sample, sequenced in a study of Ad26.COV2.S vaccination and SARS-CoV-2 variants. Sequenced by immunoSEQ multiplex PCR; TCRdb stores in-frame clones only, minus some. Among around 300,000 clones listed, around 88% were seen once. Sequenced here: peripheral blood, sampled in a trial of Ad26.COV2.S vaccine versus placebo. Receptor source: a person between 18 and 60 years old who received the Ad26.COV2.S COVID-19 vaccine or a placebo. Each CDR3 is given with its conserved first and last residue. Each record gives: J gene, CDR3 length, V gene, CDR3 protein.

TRBJ1-6 | 14 | TRBV15 | CATSRGTGGSPLHF
TRBJ2-1 | 15 | TRBV5-8 | CASRPLATPYNEQFF
TRBJ1-3 | 14 | TRBV2 | CASGGQGAGNTIYF
TRBJ1-2 | 14 | TRBV6-2/TRBV6-3 | CASSYAGGDYGYTF
TRBJ2-1 | 17 | TRBV5-1 | CASSLGQGASSYNEQFF
TRBJ2-6 | 15 | TRBV28 | CASSSGGVGANVLTF
TRBJ2-2 | 15 | TRBV30 | CACPKGGTNTGELFF
TRBJ1-1 | 16 | TRBV10-3 | CAIKGWEMGLDTEAFF
TRBJ2-7 | 13 | TRBV12-3/TRBV12-4 | CASRRRGSPEQYF
TRBJ1-1 | 16 | TRBV19 | CASSIYFERMNTEAFF
TRBJ1-5 | 16 | TRBV4-2 | CASSQEYRGSNQPQHF
TRBJ2-7 | 16 | TRBV13 | CASSRGGDSVYVEQYF
TRBJ1-5 | 15 | TRBV6-5 | CASSYGGYSNQPQHF
TRBJ1-2 | 13 | TRBV5-6 | CASSLVDNYGYTF
TRBJ2-3 | 13 | TRBV2 | CASSEGGPDTQYF
TRBJ1-5 | 14 | TRBV6-1 | CASSDRYSNQPQHF
TRBJ1-4 | 14 | TRBV2 | CASRKTGVNEKLFF
TRBJ2-7 | 14 | TRBV5-5 | CASSLRQGRYEQYF
TRBJ1-1 | 16 | TRBV18 | CASSPIQGLSGTEAFF
TRBJ2-6 | 15 | TRBV29-1 | CSVWDRASGANVLTF
TRBJ2-7 | 13 | TRBV29-1 | CSVRGTRIDEQYF
TRBJ2-6 | 14 | TRBV2 | CASTAVVGANVLTF
TRBJ2-7 | 15 | TRBV5-1 | CASSAGSGQSYEQYF
TRBJ2-7 | 14 | TRBV7-2 | CASSPRRGSYEQYF
TRBJ2-7 | 15 | TRBV18 | CASSRDASKTYEQYF
TRBJ2-7 | 14 | TRBV6-6 | CASSSWDITYEQYF
TRBJ2-5 | 13 | TRBV6-2/TRBV6-3 | CASSKAGVETQYF
TRBJ1-1 | 13 | TRBV6-6 | CASSHTYNTEAFF
TRBJ2-1 | 14 | TRBV19 | CASSAVANVDEQFF
TRBJ2-7 | 15 | TRBV7-8 | CASSPGLGQGYEQYF
TRBJ1-1 | 16 | TRBV3-1/TRBV3-2 | CASSQDIGLGSTEAFF
TRBJ2-2 | 13 | TRBV30 | CAWSDLSAGELFF
TRBJ2-7 | 13 | TRBV30 | CAWSIGATYEQYF
TRBJ1-2 | 16 | TRBV7-2 | CASSLGGEQANYGYTF
TRBJ2-7 | 15 | TRBV4-3 | CASSQGASTSYEQYF
TRBJ2-3 | 15 | TRBV28 | CASSSTGGFVDTQYF
TRBJ2-3 | 15 | TRBV27 | CASSPLAGGPDTQYF
TRBJ1-3 | 15 | TRBV11-2 | CASSLGPYSGNTIYF
TRBJ2-7 | 15 | TRBV7-8 | CASSLGLAAAYEQYF
TRBJ1-1 | 12 | TRBV20-1 | CSASLGTVEAFF
TRBJ2-2 | 14 | TRBV7-3 | CASKYTANTGELFF
TRBJ2-7 | 16 | TRBV4-2 | CASSLTAGDSTNEQYF
TRBJ2-2 | 16 | TRBV6-6 | CASTLAGGPLAGELFF
TRBJ1-1 | 15 | TRBV7-9 | CASSLVVGANTEAFF
TRBJ2-5 | 13 | TRBV5-4 | CASSFGLEETQYF
TRBJ2-1 | 14 | TRBV4-1 | CASSQDPGGDEQFF
TRBJ2-7 | 15 | TRBV7-8 | CASSLGGGTDWWQYF
TRBJ1-4 | 17 | TRBV4-1 | CASSQARGSGTNEKLFF
TRBJ2-2 | 13 | TRBV30 | CAWRAGLPGELFF
TRBJ1-2 | 15 | TRBV15 | CATSRGGDGDYGYTF
TRBJ1-2 | 15 | TRBV27 | CASSRPGQLVYGYTF
TRBJ2-1 | 16 | TRBV19 | CASSLAGGPGYNEQFF
TRBJ1-1 | 12 | TRBV19 | CASSSRQAEAFF
TRBJ2-5 | 13 | TRBV12-3/TRBV12-4 | CASSRGPQETQYF